Detailed here is one TCR beta chain. What antigen it recognizes has not been identified. No base-level quality is on record; no much larger clone is a single base apart. The library was made by the immunoSEQ multiplex PCR assay. DNA from the cultured and isolated CD4+ T cells underwent TCR beta CDR3 sequencing. As for the authors' bioinformatics: Non-productive TCR sequences were removed, reads were trimmed to the CDR3 region, and CDR3s of at least 7 amino acids were retained. The MANAFEST web app was used to pick out antigen-specific clonotypes by comparing their expansion in peptide wells with that in reference cultures. For clones to be considered positive, expansion at FDR<0.05 versus reference and all other wells, an odds ratio above 5, and a frequency above 0.1% in two replicate wells were required. Cross-reactive clonotypes were defined as significantly expanded in SARS-CoV-2 spike wells and in at least one common cold coronavirus spike condition. Levenshtein distance calculated with the stringdist R package was used to assess CDR3 similarity, and unrooted trees were constructed with ape in R 3.6.1. TCRdb provides this immuneACCESS table in a form limited to in-frame rearrangements. Some clones are lacking; in checked studies, under half of them reflect an unresolved V gene, and why the rest are absent is not known. Clone size and the V and J calls come from that table; the DNA yielded D and trimming. The sample table records 25,000 to 35,000 clones; approximately 72% of these occur just once. About 32% of the sample belongs to the ten largest clones.

These data come from a study of vaccination effects on CD4 cells after COVID-19 (dated by TCRdb to between 2021 and 2022). About the study as a whole: Two doses of either the BNT162b2 or the mRNA-1273 mRNA SARS-CoV-2 vaccine were administered to participants. Cultures from other donors in the study were sequenced with the Oncomine TCR Beta short-read assay on an Illumina iSeq 100. The full study included over 8 COVID-19 convalescent patients and a few SARS-CoV-2-naive healthy vaccine recipients. SARS-CoV-2 spike-specific CD4+ TCR repertoires were compared before and after mRNA vaccination in COVID-19 convalescent patients and in infection-naive vaccine recipients. Broad study findings and their caveats: Both infection-induced and vaccine-induced clones contracted markedly at late post-vaccination timepoints, which is consistent with waning T cell responses. In healthy vaccine recipients, vaccine-induced clones were almost all SARS-CoV-2 mono-reactive, with only 1 of 255 cross-reactive with common cold coronaviruses. Only a small number of convalescent patients were included, and no early post-infection timepoints were available, which limited the study.

In the ViraFEST assay, PBMC were stimulated with viral peptide pools, and TCR sequencing was then used to find antigen-specific CD4+ T cell clonotypes based on their expansion. After approximately 11 days of culture, CD4+ T cells were isolated with the EasySep CD4+ T cell isolation kit. Negative nucleocapsid antibody results before and after vaccination confirmed that the healthy vaccine recipients had no prior SARS-CoV-2 infection. Some 2 million PBMC per well were cultured with approximately 10 ug/ml peptides in IMDM containing around 5.3% human AB serum, approximately 10 IU/ml IL-2 and gentamicin. Half of the culture medium was replaced with fresh IL-2-containing medium on days 3 and 7. Unless noted otherwise, every peptide stimulation condition was grown in triplicate wells. Using Ficoll-Paque Plus gradient centrifugation, PBMC were separated from whole blood and then either used fresh or cryopreserved at -140C. The spike proteins of SARS-CoV-2 and of the common cold coronaviruses HCoV-NL63, HCoV-OC43 and HCoV-229E were spanned by overlapping peptide pools. The QIAamp micro DNA kit was used to extract genomic DNA from the cultured CD4+ T cells.

As encoded in the germline V gene (reference sequence), CDR1 is LGHDT while CDR2 is YNNKEL. Cut back by 8 bases and 1 base, the V and J ends lie 17 bases apart. From the cysteine up to the phenylalanine, the CDR3 has a length of 16 residues. Solely the CDR3 DNA is kept, with 48 bases framed from the first base. Recombination joined TRBV3-1 (or the pseudogene TRBV3-2) with TRBJ2-2; the D element could tentatively be TRBD1 or TRBD2, as 6 bases agree for each. The input for sequencing was CD4+ T cells from PBMCs cultured with SARS-CoV-2 spike peptides, taken before COVID-19 vaccination. Reading the label with the study, this specimen's cell subset or site is: SARS-CoV-2 spike overlapping peptide pool stimulation. This clonotype was obtained from a human donor who received a COVID-19 vaccine. The sequence in DNA is TGTGCCAGCCATACTGGGGGGACAATGAACACCGGGGAGCTGTTTTTT. Translated, it gives CASHTGGTMNTGELFF.